Following are 5 T cell receptor beta chains from one sample sequenced in a study of cytomegalovirus exposure and HLA in healthy donors (dated by TCRdb to the late 2010s). The protocol used for the library was the immunoSEQ multiplex PCR assay. For the multiplex PCR, a mixture combining 60 forward primers for TCR Vbeta segments and 13 reverse primers for TCR Jbeta segments was used. What TCRdb holds here is the immuneACCESS table cut down to in-frame rearrangements. Part of the clones is not present; checked against another copy, under half of the missing clones reflect an unresolved V gene, and the others are unexplained. This sample comprises roughly 190,000 clones, about 81% of them detected only once. The ten largest clones add up to about 4.8% of the sample. The sample comprised PBMCs. Every receptor here comes from a man aged 30 to 45 in good health and CMV-seropositive.

The chain links TRBV6-5 to TRBJ2-5; 8 nucleotides match TRBD2. The J call is doubtful: the DNA matches TRBJ2-7 better. Germline loops: CDR1 MNHEY, CDR2 SVGAGI. This CDR3 comprises 15 residues. CDR3 sequence: CASSYRLGTSYEQYF. CDR3 DNA sequence: TGTGCCAGCAGTTACCGTCTCGGGACTAGCTACGAGCAGTACTTC.

This rearrangement joins TRBV28 to TRBJ1-5; possible D gene TRBD1, 5 bases. The germline V gene has CDR1 MDHEN and CDR2 SYDVKM. This CDR3 has 14 amino acids. V was pared by 11 bases and J by 1 base, with 15 bases between. CDR3 DNA sequence: TGTGCCGAAGCCTCGGGGGGAAGCAATCAGCCCCAGCATTTT. This translates into CAEASGGSNQPQHF.

The sample holds a few counts of this clone. The chain carries TRBV27 and TRBJ1-1; TRBD1 is a possible D gene (5 bases). The V end was cut by 5 bases, the J end by 5 bases, with 12 bases between. The length of the CDR3 is 13 residues. CDR1 MNHEY and CDR2 SMNVEV come from the germline V gene (reference sequence). The CDR3 loop reads CASSLGGLTEAFF. Written as DNA, the CDR3 is TGTGCCAGCAGTCTGGGGGGGTTAACTGAAGCTTTCTTT.

V and J are TRBV7-9 and TRBJ2-7; D call uncertain. Germline loops: CDR1 SEHNR, CDR2 FQNEAQ (reference sequence). The V and J ends lost 2 bases and 0 bases respectively, with 8 bases between them. This CDR3 comprises 14 residues. CDR3 in DNA: TGTGCCAGCAGCTTATTAGGCGGCTCCTACGAGCAGTACTTC. It codes for CASSLLGGSYEQYF.

This chain connects TRBV15 to TRBJ1-4; no clear D gene. The CDR3 is 15 amino acids. Germline values: CDR1 LNHNV, CDR2 YYDKDF (reference sequence). V gave up 1 base and J gave up 0 bases, with 6 bases separating them. CDR3 DNA: TGTGCCACCAGCAGAGGCGGAGCAACTAATGAAAAACTGTTTTTT. Encoded protein: CATSRGGATNEKLFF. Full variable domain (outside the CDR3, taken from reference TRBV15 and TRBJ1-4): DAMVIQNPRYQVTQFGKPVTLSCSQTLNHNVMYWYQQKSSQAPKLLFHYYDKDFNNEADTPDNFQSRRPNTSFCFLDIRSPGLGDTAMYLCATSRGGATNEKLFFGSGTQLSVL.